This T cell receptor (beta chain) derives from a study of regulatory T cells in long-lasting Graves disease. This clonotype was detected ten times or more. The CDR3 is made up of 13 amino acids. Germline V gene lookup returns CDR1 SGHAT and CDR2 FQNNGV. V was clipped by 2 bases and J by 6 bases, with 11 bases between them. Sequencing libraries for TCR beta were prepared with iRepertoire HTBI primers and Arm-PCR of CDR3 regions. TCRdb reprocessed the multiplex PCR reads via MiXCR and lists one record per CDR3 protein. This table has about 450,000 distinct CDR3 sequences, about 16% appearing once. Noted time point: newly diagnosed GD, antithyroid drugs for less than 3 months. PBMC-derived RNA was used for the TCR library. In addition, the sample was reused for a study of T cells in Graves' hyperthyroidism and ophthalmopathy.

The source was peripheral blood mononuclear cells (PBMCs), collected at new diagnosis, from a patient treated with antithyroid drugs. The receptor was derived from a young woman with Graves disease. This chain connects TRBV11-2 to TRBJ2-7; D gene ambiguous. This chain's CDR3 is CASSLRSSVEQYF. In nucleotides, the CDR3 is TGTGCCAGCAGCTTACGAAGCAGTGTCGAGCAGTACTTC.